Here is one T cell receptor (beta chain) with its context. The antigen it recognizes is unknown. One base away there is no much larger clone; base qualities are not given. Looking up the germline V gene yields CDR1 SQVTM and CDR2 ANQGSEA. The CDR3, cysteine through phenylalanine, is 15 amino acids long. The read is trimmed to its CDR3 DNA, 45 bases read in frame from base 1. V is reduced by 4 bases and J by 2 bases, leaving a spacing of 17 bases between them. TCRbeta CDR3 regions were amplified from genomic DNA by means of the immunoSEQ Assay, a bias-controlled multiplex PCR. On the study's bioinformatics: The number of nucleated cells in each sample was estimated by amplification of reference gene primers within the assay. To quantify the absolute abundance of each unique TCRbeta CDR3 rearrangement, sequence reads were collapsed and filtered. For each sample, productive Simpson clonality was calculated by taking the square root of Simpson's diversity index across productive rearrangements. The source is immuneACCESS, and TCRdb retained only in-frame sequences with V and J called. Part of the clones is not carried over; for the studies checked, unresolved V genes explain less than half of this, and the remainder is unexplained. V, J and clone size are those of that table, while D and trimming were read from the DNA. Here the sample has around 700,000 clones; 80% to 90% occur a single time. Roughly 0.25% of the sample belongs to the ten largest clones.

The data were taken from a study of blood T cell repertoires in COVID-19 (dated by TCRdb to between 2020 and 2021). With respect to the entire study: Samples from collaborators originated in the United States, Italy and Spain and spanned both the acute and convalescent phases of COVID-19. A de-identified subject ID, COVID-19 status, age in years and sex were almost always included in the sample metadata. The samples were drawn from the first 160 participants of the ongoing ImmuneRACE study and from 950 to 1,500 subjects provided by 6 global collaborators. The repertoires were made available in a free public database intended to serve as a resource for research on the immune response to SARS-CoV-2. The material from the prospective study consisted of cDNA or gDNA derived from T cells, B-cell-depleted T cells, or PBMCs. Subjects who had been exposed to COVID-19, were actively infected with it, or had recovered from it provided the deeply sampled blood TCRbeta repertoires that made up the dataset. Where available, HLA class I and class II types were obtained from metadata supplied by the sample provider rather than from assay-based typing.

Collaborating institutions collected whole blood in K2EDTA tubes following their own protocols. For TCRbeta analysis, collaborator samples were shipped as frozen whole blood, as isolated PBMCs, or as DNA extracted from either sample type. Overall results and qualifications from the work: The amount of clinical and demographic metadata varied by source and participant and was provided uncurated.

Sequenced material: peripheral blood. This TCR was sampled from a young woman with acute or convalescent COVID-19. The chain links TRBV29-1 with TRBJ2-5; TRBD2 could be the D gene, as 7 bases match. The CDR3 region: CSVALPGGPQETQYF. The sequenced DNA is TGCAGCGTTGCCCTTCCGGGGGGCCCTCAAGAGACCCAGTACTTC. The CDR3 plus the reference TRBV29-1 and TRBJ2-5 genes for the other parts give the full variable domain: SAVISQKPSRDICQRGTSLTIQCQVDSQVTMMFWYRQQPGQSLTLIATANQGSEATYESGFVIDKFPISRPNLTFSTLTVSNMSPEDSSIYLCSVALPGGPQETQYFGPGTRLLVL.